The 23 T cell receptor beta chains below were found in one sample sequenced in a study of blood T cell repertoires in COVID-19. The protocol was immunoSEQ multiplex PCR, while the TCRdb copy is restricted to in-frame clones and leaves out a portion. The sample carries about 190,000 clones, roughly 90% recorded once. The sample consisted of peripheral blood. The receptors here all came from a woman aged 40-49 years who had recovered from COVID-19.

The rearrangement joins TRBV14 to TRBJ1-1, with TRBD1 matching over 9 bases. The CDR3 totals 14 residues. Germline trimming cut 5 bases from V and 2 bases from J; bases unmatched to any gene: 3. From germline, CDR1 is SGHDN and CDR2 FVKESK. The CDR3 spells CASSRDRDNTEAFF. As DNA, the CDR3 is TGTGCCAGCAGCAGGGACAGGGATAACACTGAAGCTTTCTTT.

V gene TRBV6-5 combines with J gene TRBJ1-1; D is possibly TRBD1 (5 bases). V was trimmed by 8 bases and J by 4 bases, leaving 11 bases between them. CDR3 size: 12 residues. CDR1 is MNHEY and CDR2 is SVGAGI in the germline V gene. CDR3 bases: TGTGCCAGCGGCCCAGGGATCACTGAAGCTTTCTTT. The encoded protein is CASGPGITEAFF.

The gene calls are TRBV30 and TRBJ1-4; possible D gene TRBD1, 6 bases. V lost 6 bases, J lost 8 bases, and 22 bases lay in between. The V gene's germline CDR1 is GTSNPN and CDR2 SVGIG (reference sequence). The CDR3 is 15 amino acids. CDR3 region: CACVHRDIFREKLFF. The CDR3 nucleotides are TGTGCCTGCGTTCACCGGGACATATTCCGCGAAAAACTGTTTTTT.

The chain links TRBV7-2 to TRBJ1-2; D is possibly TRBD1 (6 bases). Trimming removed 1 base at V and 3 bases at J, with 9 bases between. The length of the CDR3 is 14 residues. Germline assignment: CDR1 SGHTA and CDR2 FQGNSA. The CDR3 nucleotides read TGTGCCAGCAGCTTAGATCCAGGGGACTATGGCTACACCTTC. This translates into CASSLDPGDYGYTF. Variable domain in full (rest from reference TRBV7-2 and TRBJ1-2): GAGVSQSPSNKVTEKGKDVELRCDPISGHTALYWYRQSLGQGLEFLIYFQGNSAPDKSGLPSDRFSAERTGGSVSTLTIQRTQQEDSAVYLCASSLDPGDYGYTFGSGTRLTVV.

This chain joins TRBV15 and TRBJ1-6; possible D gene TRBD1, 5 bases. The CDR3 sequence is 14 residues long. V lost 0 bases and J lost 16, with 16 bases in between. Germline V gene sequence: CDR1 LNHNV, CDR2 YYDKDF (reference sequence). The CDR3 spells CATSRDAGRGSLHF. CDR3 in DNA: TGTGCCACCAGCAGAGATGCGGGAAGGGGTAGTCTCCACTTT.

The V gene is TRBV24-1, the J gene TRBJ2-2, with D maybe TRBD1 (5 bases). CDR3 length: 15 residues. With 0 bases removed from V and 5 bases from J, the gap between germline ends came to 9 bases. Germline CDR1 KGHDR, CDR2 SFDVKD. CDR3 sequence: CATSDLGRATGELFF. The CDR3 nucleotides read TGTGCCACCAGTGATTTGGGCAGGGCAACCGGGGAGCTGTTTTTT.

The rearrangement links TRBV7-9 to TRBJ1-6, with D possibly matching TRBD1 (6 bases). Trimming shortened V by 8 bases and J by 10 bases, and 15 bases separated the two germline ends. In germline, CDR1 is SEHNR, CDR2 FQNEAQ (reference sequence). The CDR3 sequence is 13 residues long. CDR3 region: CASGIQGNSPLHF. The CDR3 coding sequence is TGTGCCAGCGGGATACAGGGAAACTCACCCCTCCACTTT.

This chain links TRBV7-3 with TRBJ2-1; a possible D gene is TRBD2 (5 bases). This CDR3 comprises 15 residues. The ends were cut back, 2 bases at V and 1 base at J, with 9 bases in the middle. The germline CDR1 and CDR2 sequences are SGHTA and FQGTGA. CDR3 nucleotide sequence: TGTGCCAGCAGCTTATGGGCGGGTTCCTACAATGAGCAGTTCTTC. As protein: CASSLWAGSYNEQFF. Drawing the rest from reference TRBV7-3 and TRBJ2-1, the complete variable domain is GAGVSQTPSNKVTEKGKYVELRCDPISGHTALYWYRQSLGQGPEFLIYFQGTGAADDSGLPNDRFFAVRPEGSVSTLKIQRTERGDSAVYLCASSLWAGSYNEQFFGPGTRLTVL.

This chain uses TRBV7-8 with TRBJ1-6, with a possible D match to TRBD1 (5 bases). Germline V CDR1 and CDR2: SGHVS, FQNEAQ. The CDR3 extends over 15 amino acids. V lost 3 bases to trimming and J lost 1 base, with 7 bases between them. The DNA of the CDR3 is TGTGCCAGCAGCTTTGGGGGGTCCTATAATTCACCCCTCCACTTT. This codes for CASSFGGSYNSPLHF.

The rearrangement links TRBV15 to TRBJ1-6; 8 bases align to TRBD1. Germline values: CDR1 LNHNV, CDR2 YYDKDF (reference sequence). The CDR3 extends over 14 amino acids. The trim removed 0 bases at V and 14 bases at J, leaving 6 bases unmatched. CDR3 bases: TGTGCCACCAGCAGAGAATGGACAGGGAATGCCCTCCACTTT. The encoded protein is CATSREWTGNALHF.

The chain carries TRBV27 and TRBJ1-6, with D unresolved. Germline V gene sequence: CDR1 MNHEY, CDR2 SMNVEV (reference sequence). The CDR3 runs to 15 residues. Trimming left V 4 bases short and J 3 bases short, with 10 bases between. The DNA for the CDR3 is TGTGCCAGCAGTTCCGACGGAGACTATAATTCACCCCTCCACTTT. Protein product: CASSSDGDYNSPLHF.

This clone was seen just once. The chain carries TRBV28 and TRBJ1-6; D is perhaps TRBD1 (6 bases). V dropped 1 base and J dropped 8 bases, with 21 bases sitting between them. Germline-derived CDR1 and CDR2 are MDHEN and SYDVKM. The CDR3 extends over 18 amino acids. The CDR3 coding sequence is TGTGCCAGCAGTTTATCTCCCGGCCTGGGGGCGATCGATTCACCCCTCCACTTT. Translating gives CASSLSPGLGAIDSPLHF.

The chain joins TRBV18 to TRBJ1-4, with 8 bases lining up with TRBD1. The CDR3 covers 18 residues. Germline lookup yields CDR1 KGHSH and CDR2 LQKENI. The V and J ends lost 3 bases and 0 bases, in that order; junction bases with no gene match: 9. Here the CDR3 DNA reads TGTGCCAGCTCACCCGGGACAGGCAACATTCCAACTAATGAAAAACTGTTTTTT. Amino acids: CASSPGTGNIPTNEKLFF.

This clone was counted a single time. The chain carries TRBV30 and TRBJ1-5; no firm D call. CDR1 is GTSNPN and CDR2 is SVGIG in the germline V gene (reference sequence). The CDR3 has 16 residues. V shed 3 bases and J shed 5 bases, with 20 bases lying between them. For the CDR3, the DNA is TGTGCCTGGAGCCACGCGGGAGGTGGGAGGGATCAGCCCCAGCATTTT. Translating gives CAWSHAGGGRDQPQHF.

CDR3 residues: CASTLPTVEYEQYF. The CDR3 nucleotides read TGTGCCAGCACCTTACCGACAGTAGAATACGAGCAGTACTTC. This chain links TRBV6-5 with TRBJ2-7, with a tentative D call TRBD1 (5 bases). The germline V gene has CDR1 MNHEY and CDR2 SVGAGI. V was cut by 7 bases and J by 4 bases, with 17 bases left in between. There are 14 residues in the CDR3.

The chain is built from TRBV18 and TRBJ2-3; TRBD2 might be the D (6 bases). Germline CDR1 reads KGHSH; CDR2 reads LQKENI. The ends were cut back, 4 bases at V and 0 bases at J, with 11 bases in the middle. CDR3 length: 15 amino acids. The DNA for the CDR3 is TGTGCCAGCTCACTCCGGGACTTGAGCACAGATACGCAGTATTTT. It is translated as CASSLRDLSTDTQYF.

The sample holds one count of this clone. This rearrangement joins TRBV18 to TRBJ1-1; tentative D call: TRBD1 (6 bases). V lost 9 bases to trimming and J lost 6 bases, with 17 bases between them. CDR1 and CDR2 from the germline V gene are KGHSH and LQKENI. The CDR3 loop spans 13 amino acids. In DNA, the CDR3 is TGTGCCAGTTCAGGTGGGAGGGGGTCTGAAGCTTTCTTT. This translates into CASSGGRGSEAFF.

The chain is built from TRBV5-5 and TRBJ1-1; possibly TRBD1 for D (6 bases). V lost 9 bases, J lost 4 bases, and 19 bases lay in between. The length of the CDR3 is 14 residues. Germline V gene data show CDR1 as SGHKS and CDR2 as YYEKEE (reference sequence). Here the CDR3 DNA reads TGTGCCACCTATCCCCAGGGGTTGGGCACTGAAGCTTTCTTT. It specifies CATYPQGLGTEAFF.

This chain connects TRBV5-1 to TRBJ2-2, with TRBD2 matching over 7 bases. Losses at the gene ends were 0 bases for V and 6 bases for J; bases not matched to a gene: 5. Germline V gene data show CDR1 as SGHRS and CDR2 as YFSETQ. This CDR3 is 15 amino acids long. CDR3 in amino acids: CASSLGGTNAGELFF. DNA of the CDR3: TGCGCCAGCAGCTTGGGTGGGACTAATGCCGGGGAGCTGTTTTTT.

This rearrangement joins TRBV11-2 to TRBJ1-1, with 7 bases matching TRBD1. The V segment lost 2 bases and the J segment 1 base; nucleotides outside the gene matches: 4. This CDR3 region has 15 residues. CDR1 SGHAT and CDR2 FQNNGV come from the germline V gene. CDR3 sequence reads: CASSLREGANTEAFF. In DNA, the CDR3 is TGTGCCAGCAGCTTACGGGAGGGGGCGAACACTGAAGCTTTCTTT.

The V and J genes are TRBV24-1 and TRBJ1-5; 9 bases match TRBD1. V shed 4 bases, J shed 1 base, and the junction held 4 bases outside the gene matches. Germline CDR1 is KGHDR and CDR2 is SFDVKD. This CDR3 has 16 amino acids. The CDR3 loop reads CATSDGTGTSNQPQHF. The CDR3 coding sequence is TGTGCCACCAGTGACGGGACAGGGACGAGCAATCAGCCCCAGCATTTT.

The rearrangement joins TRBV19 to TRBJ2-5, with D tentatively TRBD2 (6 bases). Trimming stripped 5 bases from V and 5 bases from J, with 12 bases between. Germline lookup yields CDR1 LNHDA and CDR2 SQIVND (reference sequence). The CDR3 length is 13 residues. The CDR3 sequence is CASSFAGLETQYF. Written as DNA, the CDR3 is TGTGCCAGTAGTTTTGCGGGGTTGGAGACCCAGTACTTC.

CDR3 coding DNA: TGTGCCAGCAGACCCCAGGGGCTGGCCTACGAGCAGTACTTC. Protein sequence: CASRPQGLAYEQYF. J is TRBJ2-7 and V is TRBV28, with D perhaps matching TRBD1 (6 bases). The germline V gene has CDR1 MDHEN and CDR2 SYDVKM. The CDR3 has 14 residues. Trimming left V 6 bases short and J 2 bases short, with 14 bases between.